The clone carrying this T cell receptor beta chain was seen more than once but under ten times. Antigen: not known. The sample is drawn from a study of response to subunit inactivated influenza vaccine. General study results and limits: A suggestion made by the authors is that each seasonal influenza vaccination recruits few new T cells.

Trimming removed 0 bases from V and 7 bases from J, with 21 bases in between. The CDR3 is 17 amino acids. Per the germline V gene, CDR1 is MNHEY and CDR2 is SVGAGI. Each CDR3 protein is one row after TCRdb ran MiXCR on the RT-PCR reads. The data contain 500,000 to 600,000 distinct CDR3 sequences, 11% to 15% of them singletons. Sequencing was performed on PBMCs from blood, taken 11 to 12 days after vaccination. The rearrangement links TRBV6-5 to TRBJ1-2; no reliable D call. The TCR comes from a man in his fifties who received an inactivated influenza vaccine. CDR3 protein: CASSYSKFLWGPGGYTF. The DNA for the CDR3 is TGTGCCAGCAGTTACTCGAAATTCCTCTGGGGTCCGGGTGGCTACACCTTC.